Presented here are 32 T cell receptor beta chains from one specimen sequenced in a study of T cells in localized non-small cell lung cancer. The protocol was immunoSEQ multiplex PCR, while the TCRdb copy is restricted to in-frame clones and leaves out a portion. The data contain thousands of clones, around 34% of them singletons. The sequencing used lung tumor tissue, collected before any cancer treatment. The receptors originated from a male donor older than 55 with stage I squamous cell lung carcinoma.

This clone ranks as medium-sized (0.01 to 0.1%). The genes are TRBV6-8 and TRBJ2-5, with no clear D. Germline CDR1 is MNHGY and CDR2 is SAAAGT. The V end was cut by 0 bases, the J end by 5 bases, with 10 bases between. The CDR3 is 14 amino acids. Written as DNA, the CDR3 is TGTGCCAGCAGTTACTCCAGGATTAGGGAGACCCAGTACTTC. Translating gives CASSYSRIRETQYF.

DNA of the CDR3: TGTGCCAGCAGTGGACTCTACGAGCAGTACTTC. It codes for CASSGLYEQYF. This rearrangement joins TRBV6-4 to TRBJ2-7, with unresolved D. Germline V lookup: CDR1 MRHNA, CDR2 SNTAGT. The V and J ends lost 4 bases and 3 bases respectively, with 4 bases between them. The CDR3 spans 11 residues.

This clone occurred a few times. This sequence joins TRBV18 and TRBJ1-1; no clear D. The germline V gene has CDR1 KGHSH and CDR2 LQKENI. V was pared by 6 bases and J by 7 bases, with 12 bases between. This CDR3 region has 12 residues. The CDR3 DNA sequence: TGTGCCAGCTCGTACGTGCGGGGTGAAGCTTTCTTT. It yields the protein CASSYVRGEAFF.

The rearrangement links TRBV6-8 to TRBJ2-2, with 7 bases fitting TRBD1. Trimming removed 4 bases from V and 1 base from J; junction bases left unmatched: 6. Germline loops: CDR1 MNHGY, CDR2 SAAAGT. The CDR3 runs to 16 residues. For the CDR3, the DNA is TGTGCCAGCAGTTTATTGGGGACAGAGAACACCGGGGAGCTGTTTTTT. The encoded protein is CASSLLGTENTGELFF.

By frequency in the sample, this clone is large. The gene calls are TRBV28 and TRBJ1-5; D unclear. Trimming left V 2 bases short and J 5 bases short, with 7 bases between. CDR3 length equals 13 residues. Germline CDR1 MDHEN, CDR2 SYDVKM. The chain's CDR3 is CASSLGEYQPQHF. The CDR3 DNA sequence: TGTGCCAGCAGTTTAGGGGAATATCAGCCCCAGCATTTT.

The table lists this clone with a few counts. The chain carries TRBV5-1 and TRBJ2-5, with TRBD1 matching 10 bases. V gave up 5 bases and J gave up 2 bases; unmatched junction bases: 6. CDR1 is SGHRS, CDR2 YFSETQ, per germline. This CDR3 spans 15 amino acids. The CDR3 bases are TGCGCCAGCAGACCCGGGACAGGGGCTCAAGAGACCCAGTACTTC. It specifies CASRPGTGAQETQYF.

By sample fraction, this clone is medium-sized. The V and J genes are TRBV11-3 and TRBJ1-2; no clear D gene. The germline V and J ends were trimmed by 5 bases and 4 bases, with 14 bases remaining between them. Germline V gives CDR1 SGHNT, CDR2 YENEEA. The CDR3 is made up of 14 amino acids. The CDR3 spells CASSSRDSVYGYTF. The CDR3 region has the DNA TGTGCCAGCAGCAGCCGGGATTCTGTCTATGGCTACACCTTC.

This sequence joins TRBV14 and TRBJ2-2; D remains unclear. Per germline, CDR1 SGHDN and CDR2 FVKESK. V was clipped by 2 bases and J by 7 bases, with 14 bases between them. CDR3 length: 15 amino acids. CDR3 in DNA: TGTGCCAGCAGCCAACTCCCGCCCTCGGTCGGGGAGCTGTTTTTT. Protein product: CASSQLPPSVGELFF. The full variable domain, its missing parts supplied by reference TRBV14 and TRBJ2-2, is EAGVTQFPSHSVIEKGQTVTLRCDPISGHDNLYWYRRVMGKEIKFLLHFVKESKQDESGMPNNRFLAERTGGTYSTLKVQPAELEDSGVYFCASSQLPPSVGELFFGEGSRLTVL.

This clone was detected a few times. V is TRBV9 and J is TRBJ2-4; tentatively, D is TRBD1 (6 bases). The CDR3 length is 12 residues. Germline V lookup: CDR1 SGDLS, CDR2 YYNGEE. Deletions cut 4 bases from V and 6 bases from J, with 8 bases between. CDR3: CASSRGTNIQYF. CDR3 nucleotides: TGTGCCAGCAGCAGGGGGACAAACATTCAGTACTTC.

The chain carries TRBV11-3 and TRBJ1-2; no reliable D call. Germline V gene data show CDR1 as SGHNT and CDR2 as YENEEA. V was cut by 3 bases and J by 7 bases, with 24 bases left in between. The CDR3 sequence is 17 residues long. In nucleotides, the CDR3 is TGTGCCAGCAGCTTGGACGGCCTGGGTGGAGGGAGGAGTGGCTACACCTTC. Encoded protein: CASSLDGLGGGRSGYTF.

This clone was seen a single time. The chain links TRBV30 to TRBJ2-7, with D possibly matching TRBD2 (5 bases). The CDR3 covers 12 residues. V was clipped by 2 bases and J by 2 bases, with 7 bases between them. Germline loops: CDR1 GTSNPN, CDR2 SVGIG (reference sequence). This CDR3 reads CAWSYGTYEQYF. In nucleotides, the CDR3 is TGTGCCTGGAGTTACGGGACCTACGAGCAGTACTTC.

For this clone: In the same sample, other DNA sequences code for this CDR3. CDR3 sequence (DNA): TGTGCCAGTAGTTCCGACGGACTTAACACCGGGGAGCTGTTTTTT. As protein: CASSSDGLNTGELFF. V usage is TRBV19 and J usage is TRBJ2-2, with D tentatively TRBD2 (5 bases). Germline CDR1 and CDR2: LNHDA and SQIVND (reference sequence). The CDR3 length is 15 residues. The V gene lost 5 bases and the J gene lost 2 bases, with 12 bases spanning the gap.

The CDR3, as DNA: TGTGCCAGCAGTAATGGGGGGGGTAAGACCCAGTACTTC. Its protein is CASSNGGGKTQYF. V and J are TRBV6-7 and TRBJ2-5; TRBD2 matches 7 bases. TRBV6-7 is designated an ORF whose function remains uncertain. J lost 6 bases, V lost 5 bases, and 6 bases had no gene match. The CDR3 extends over 13 amino acids.

A note on this clone: One end of the junction varies from germline; a read error may be responsible. This chain links TRBV28 with TRBJ2-5; a weak D match, TRBD2 (6 bases). Germline assignment: CDR1 MDHEN and CDR2 SYDVKM. The CDR3 contains 14 residues. The CDR3 nucleotides read TGTGCCAGCAGTTTAACCTCCGCTAGCGCCCAACCTCACTTC. Protein sequence: CASSLTSASAQPHF.

In its sample, this clone was seen a few times. CDR3 in amino acids: CASRTTGGGEKLFF. CDR3 nucleotide sequence: TGTGCCAGCAGAACGACAGGGGGTGGGGAAAAACTGTTTTTT. The chain employs TRBV6-8 and TRBJ1-4; 9 bases match TRBD1. This CDR3 has 14 amino acids. Germline V CDR1 and CDR2: MNHGY, SAAAGT. V trimming: 6 bases; J trimming: 8 bases; junction bases outside the gene matches: 7.

This clone is classed as medium-sized. V and J are TRBV11-3 and TRBJ2-5; TRBD1 agrees at 12 bases. In germline, CDR1 is SGHNT, CDR2 YENEEA. This CDR3 spans 16 amino acids. With 3 bases clipped from V and 6 bases from J, the junction kept 8 bases outside the gene matches. The CDR3 sequence: CASSLTGQGAPKTQYF. CDR3 DNA: TGTGCCAGCAGCTTGACGGGACAGGGGGCTCCTAAGACCCAGTACTTC.

In regard to this clone: At one boundary the junction diverges from the germline segment, which might be a read error. The chain couples TRBV28 to TRBJ2-3; TRBD2 aligns across 9 bases. CDR1 is MDHEN, CDR2 SYDVKM, per germline. The CDR3 extends over 16 amino acids. The CDR3 DNA is TGTGCTAGCAGTTTATATACGGCGGGAGGGGCAGATACGCAGTATTTT. It encodes CASSLYTAGGADTQYF.

This clone appeared a few times. V gene TRBV6-8 combines with J gene TRBJ2-7, with 12 bases lining up with TRBD1. Germline V CDR1 and CDR2: MNHGY, SAAAGT. Trimming at V came to 5 bases and at J to 1 base, leaving 3 bases not matched to a gene. This CDR3 is built from 15 residues. CDR3 sequence: CASSGDRGHSYEQYF. Here the CDR3 DNA reads TGTGCCAGCAGTGGGGACAGGGGGCATTCCTACGAGCAGTACTTC.

This chain connects TRBV30 to TRBJ2-3; 10 nucleotides line up with TRBD2. CDR3 size: 17 residues. Trimming at V came to 2 bases and at J to 2 bases, leaving 10 bases not matched to a gene. Germline V gene lookup returns CDR1 GTSNPN and CDR2 SVGIG (reference sequence). CDR3 coding DNA: TGTGCCTGGAGTCGCGCCGGACTAGCGGAGCTCACAGATACGCAGTATTTT. Translation: CAWSRAGLAELTDTQYF.

In this sample, this clone is medium-sized. This rearrangement joins TRBV6-7 to TRBJ1-1; D perhaps matches TRBD1 (6 bases). TRBV6-7 falls under the ORF class, with uncertain function. The CDR3 has 11 residues. Trimming stripped 7 bases from V and 5 bases from J, with 8 bases between. CDR3 residues: CASTQGTEAFF. For the CDR3, the DNA is TGTGCCAGCACACAGGGAACTGAAGCTTTCTTT.

This clone is medium-sized by share. This sequence joins TRBV6-8 and TRBJ2-5, with 8 bases matching TRBD1. The CDR3 contains 13 residues. Germline loops: CDR1 MNHGY, CDR2 SAAAGT. J was trimmed by 1 base and V by 10 bases; bases with no gene match: 5. CDR3: CATVDRAQETQYF. The CDR3 DNA reads as TGTGCCACCGTGGACAGGGCCCAAGAGACCCAGTACTTC.

V usage is TRBV28 and J usage is TRBJ1-1; possible D gene TRBD1, 5 bases. V shed 7 bases and J shed 6 bases, with 21 bases lying between them. CDR3 length equals 15 residues. The germline V gene encodes CDR1 MDHEN and CDR2 SYDVKM. CDR3 in amino acids: CASTPPGGVSPEAFF. The CDR3 DNA is TGTGCCAGCACCCCCCCGGGGGGAGTGTCACCTGAAGCTTTCTTT.

This clone was counted a few times. The rearrangement links TRBV28 to TRBJ1-5; the D is unclear. The CDR3 has 12 residues. Trimming shortened V by 6 bases and J by 3 bases, and 6 bases separated the two germline ends. Germline lookup yields CDR1 MDHEN and CDR2 SYDVKM. CDR3 loop: CASRDLNQPQHF. The DNA for the CDR3 is TGTGCCAGCAGAGATCTCAATCAGCCCCAGCATTTT.

This clone was detected a few times. This chain's CDR3 is CASSPQGGKTEAFF. The CDR3 DNA reads TGTGCCAGCAGCCCTCAGGGGGGGAAGACTGAAGCTTTCTTT. This chain connects TRBV11-1 to TRBJ1-1; 7 nucleotides agree with TRBD1. The J segment lost 5 bases and the V segment lost 5 bases, leaving 8 bases of the junction unmatched. The CDR3 sequence is 14 residues long. The V gene's germline CDR1 is SGHAT and CDR2 FQDESV (reference sequence).

CDR3 bases: TGTGCCAGTAGTGCTAAAGGGGGGGGCAATCAGCCCCAGCATTTT. Translation gives CASSAKGGGNQPQHF. The chain has TRBV19 and TRBJ1-5, with D perhaps TRBD1 (6 bases). The ends were cut back, 5 bases at V and 2 bases at J, with 13 bases in the middle. CDR1 LNHDA and CDR2 SQIVND come from the germline V gene (reference sequence). This CDR3 is 15 amino acids long.

The table lists this clone with a few counts. The chain couples TRBV5-1 to TRBJ1-3; 7 bases agree with TRBD1. J lost 1 base, V lost 0 bases, and 4 bases had no gene match. The CDR3 has 16 amino acids. Germline CDR1 reads SGHRS; CDR2 reads YFSETQ. The CDR3 here is CASSLDGTASGNTIYF. For the CDR3, the DNA is TGCGCCAGCAGCTTGGATGGGACAGCTTCTGGAAACACCATATATTTT.

Judged by abundance, this clone is medium-sized (0.01 to 0.1%). V usage is TRBV9 and J usage is TRBJ1-1; 8 bases agree with TRBD1. The CDR3 has 15 amino acids. Germline V gene lookup returns CDR1 SGDLS and CDR2 YYNGEE. V trimming: 3 bases; J trimming: 4 bases; junction bases outside the gene matches: 8. Written as DNA, the CDR3 is TGTGCCAGCAGCGCCGTTACAGGGGGAGTCACTGAAGCTTTCTTT. Encoded protein: CASSAVTGGVTEAFF.

The chain uses TRBV19 and TRBJ1-1; D call uncertain. Trimming removed 3 bases from V and 1 base from J, with 6 bases in between. The germline V gene has CDR1 LNHDA and CDR2 SQIVND (reference sequence). The CDR3 runs 13 residues. CDR3 nucleotides: TGTGCCAGTAGTATTGCCACGAACACTGAAGCTTTCTTT. It codes for CASSIATNTEAFF.

This clone was found once. The CDR3 reads CASTRDSYNEQFF. The CDR3 coding sequence is TGTGCCAGCACCAGGGACAGCTACAATGAGCAGTTCTTC. This rearrangement joins TRBV14 to TRBJ2-1; 7 bases match TRBD1. The CDR3 length is 13 residues. CDR1 is SGHDN and CDR2 is FVKESK in the germline V gene. The junction had 3 bases not matched to a gene; V was cut back by 7 bases and J by 3 bases. The variable domain in full, completed from reference TRBV14 and TRBJ2-1, reads EAGVTQFPSHSVIEKGQTVTLRCDPISGHDNLYWYRRVMGKEIKFLLHFVKESKQDESGMPNNRFLAERTGGTYSTLKVQPAELEDSGVYFCASTRDSYNEQFFGPGTRLTVL.

The V and J genes are TRBV11-3 and TRBJ2-1; 12 bases map to TRBD2. The germline V gene encodes CDR1 SGHNT and CDR2 YENEEA. The ends lost 6 bases at V and 6 bases at J; junction bases unmatched: 6. The CDR3 length is 15 residues. CDR3 sequence reads: CASSTRLAGANEQFF. The CDR3 region has the DNA TGTGCCAGCAGTACCCGACTAGCGGGAGCCAATGAGCAGTTCTTC.

The chain employs TRBV18 and TRBJ1-1; D is undetermined. Germline V lookup: CDR1 KGHSH, CDR2 LQKENI. The germline V and J ends were trimmed by 2 bases and 4 bases, with 17 bases remaining between them. This CDR3 comprises 16 residues. As DNA, the CDR3 is TGTGCCAGCTCACCAGGATTGGCAGAGGAGGGCACTGAAGCTTTCTTT. This codes for CASSPGLAEEGTEAFF.

This clone appeared a few times. The chain recombines TRBV6-8 with TRBJ1-2, with TRBD1 as a possible D gene (5 bases). CDR3 size: 13 residues. With 5 bases removed from V and 8 bases from J, the gap between germline ends came to 15 bases. Germline loops: CDR1 MNHGY, CDR2 SAAAGT. CDR3 loop: CASSPTGTGGYTF. The CDR3 DNA follows: TGTGCCAGCAGTCCGACCGGGACGGGAGGCTACACCTTC.